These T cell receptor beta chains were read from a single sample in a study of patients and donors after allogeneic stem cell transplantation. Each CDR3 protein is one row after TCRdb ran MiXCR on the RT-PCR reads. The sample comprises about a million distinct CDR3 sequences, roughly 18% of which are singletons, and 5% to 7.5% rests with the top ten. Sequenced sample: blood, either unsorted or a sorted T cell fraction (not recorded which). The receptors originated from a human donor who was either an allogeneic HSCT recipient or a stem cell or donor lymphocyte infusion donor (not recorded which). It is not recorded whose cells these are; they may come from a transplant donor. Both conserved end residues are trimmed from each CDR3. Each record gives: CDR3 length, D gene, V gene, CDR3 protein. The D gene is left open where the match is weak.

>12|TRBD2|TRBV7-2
ASSFPAGIYEQY
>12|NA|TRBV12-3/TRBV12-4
ASSARTASYEQY
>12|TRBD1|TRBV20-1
SARPGQVVYGYT
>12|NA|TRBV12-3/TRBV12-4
ASSLEGSHQPQH
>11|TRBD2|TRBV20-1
SARGTSRNIQY
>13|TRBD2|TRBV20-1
RAGMGGGPRDEQY
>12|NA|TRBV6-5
ASSYTGRDTEAF
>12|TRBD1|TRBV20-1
SAFGQARENGYT
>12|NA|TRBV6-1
ASIRTASTDTQY
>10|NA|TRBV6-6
ASGGHSYEQY
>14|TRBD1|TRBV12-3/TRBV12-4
ASTSPGTGTNQELF
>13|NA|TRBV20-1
SARDVGLSTDTQY
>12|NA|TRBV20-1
SARRSGGGNTIY
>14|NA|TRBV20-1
SARGGRDRPSYEQY
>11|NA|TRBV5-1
ASSPNGESNRF
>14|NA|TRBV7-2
ASSPDRSIQTGELF
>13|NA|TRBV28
ASTSKTDGYNEQF
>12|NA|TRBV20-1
SGTPTGTLYGYT
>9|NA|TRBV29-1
SVVSVTEAF
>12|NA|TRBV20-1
SARGWSTDYEQY
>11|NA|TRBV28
ASTLGRPTEAF
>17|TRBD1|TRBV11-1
ASSLGPGQGKDSNQPQH
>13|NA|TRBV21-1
ASSRRVQGVNEQF
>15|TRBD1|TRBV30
AWVQGQGVPSQETQY